In terms of frequency, the clone carrying this T cell receptor beta chain is medium-sized. The CDR3 totals 15 residues. The germline V gene has CDR1 LNHDA and CDR2 SQIVND (reference sequence). The sample belongs to a study of T cell clusters in autoimmune cytopenias. Some 34,000 genome equivalents of blood DNA were amplified for TRB. One tube held mixed TRB-A and TRB-B primer pools for touch-down PCR. TCRdb re-called the multiplex PCR reads, yielding one record per CDR3 amino acid sequence without DNA. Its table records approximately 11,000 distinct CDR3 sequences. These same records also appear under a second study, on T cell repertoires in aging, cancer and after chemotherapy.

This receptor was identified in a human donor in good health. Sequenced: peripheral blood. J is TRBJ2-6 and V is TRBV19; TCRdb outputs TRBD1, but without DNA this stays unchecked. The CDR3 protein is CASSQGGSGANVLTF.